The 24 T cell receptor beta chains in this list originate from one sample, sequenced in a study of T cell changes during pregnancy in multiple sclerosis. TCRdb's copy holds only in-frame clones and misses some; the assay was immunoSEQ multiplex PCR. There are fewer than 150,000 clones in the sample; roughly 97% occur only once, and about 0.45% lies in the top ten. Sequenced here: peripheral blood, sampled after pregnancy. These receptors were taken from a female donor with multiple sclerosis, enrolled in a pregnancy study.

The chain has TRBV21-1 and TRBJ1-2. TRBV21-1 is given as a pseudogene. This CDR3 is built from 16 residues. The CDR3 reads CASSKVGTALGDGYTF. In DNA form, the CDR3 reads TGTGCCAGCAGCAAAGTCGGCACGGCCCTCGGAGATGGCTACACCTTC.

The chain combines TRBV27 with TRBJ2-6, with D uncertain. Germline V gene lookup returns CDR1 MNHEY and CDR2 SMNVEV (reference sequence). The CDR3 extends over 14 amino acids. Trimming shortened V by 3 bases and J by 0 bases, and 3 bases separated the two germline ends. The CDR3 region is CASSFGSGANVLTF. In nucleotides, the CDR3 is TGTGCCAGCAGTTTCGGCTCTGGGGCCAACGTCCTGACTTTC.

V and J are TRBV5-1 and TRBJ1-1; TRBD1 is a possible D gene (6 bases). The CDR3 covers 15 residues. Germline-derived CDR1 and CDR2 are SGHRS and YFSETQ. The V end was cut by 3 bases, the J end by 5 bases, with 17 bases between. The CDR3 loop reads CASSWRTEGETEAFF. Written as DNA, the CDR3 is TGCGCCAGCAGCTGGAGGACAGAAGGGGAAACTGAAGCTTTCTTT.

The rearrangement joins TRBV28 to TRBJ1-3, with TRBD1 as a possible D gene (5 bases). The germline V gene encodes CDR1 MDHEN and CDR2 SYDVKM. The CDR3 is 12 amino acids. V lost 11 bases and J 0 bases, leaving 8 bases between the germline ends. The CDR3 bases are TGTGCCTCAAGGGGCTCTGGAAACACCATATATTTT. This encodes CASRGSGNTIYF.

CDR3 sequence reads: CASGPATGLAAFF. The CDR3 DNA follows: TGCGCCAGCGGCCCCGCCACAGGGTTGGCTGCTTTCTTT. The chain combines TRBV5-1 with TRBJ1-1; perhaps TRBD1 as D (6 bases). The V gene lost 7 bases and the J gene lost 11 bases, with 21 bases spanning the gap. Germline V gene lookup returns CDR1 SGHRS and CDR2 YFSETQ. The CDR3 consists of 13 residues.

This chain links TRBV6-6 with TRBJ1-4; possible D gene TRBD1, 5 bases. The CDR3 extends over 14 amino acids. V was shortened by 6 bases and J by 0 bases, with 8 bases between the two germline ends. Germline-derived CDR1 and CDR2 are MNHNY and SVGAGI (reference sequence). The CDR3 DNA reads as TGTGCCAGCAGGGGGCCTCCAACTAATGAAAAACTGTTTTTT. It specifies CASRGPPTNEKLFF.

This rearrangement joins TRBV7-2 to TRBJ2-7; TRBD2 agrees at 8 bases. The V and J ends lost 6 bases and 2 bases, in that order; junction bases with no gene match: 6. CDR1 SGHTA and CDR2 FQGNSA come from the germline V gene. The CDR3 runs to 14 residues. This CDR3 reads CASRETSGPYEQYF. CDR3 in DNA: TGTGCCAGCAGAGAAACTAGCGGCCCCTACGAGCAGTACTTC.

The chain combines TRBV19 with TRBJ2-7; TRBD2 matches at 10 bases. J was trimmed by 4 bases and V by 9 bases; bases with no gene match: 9. Germline V gene sequence: CDR1 LNHDA, CDR2 SQIVND (reference sequence). The length of the CDR3 is 14 residues. The CDR3 sequence: CASSRGAGGYEQYF. CDR3 DNA sequence: TGTGCCAGCAGCAGGGGAGCGGGAGGGTACGAGCAGTACTTC.

The chain combines TRBV28 with TRBJ2-2, with D possibly TRBD1 on 5 matching bases. Germline loops: CDR1 MDHEN, CDR2 SYDVKM. Trimming shortened V by 6 bases and J by 9 bases, and 8 bases separated the two germline ends. The CDR3 length is 11 residues. DNA of the CDR3: TGTGCCAGCAGACTGGACAGGGAGCTGTTTTTT. Residues: CASRLDRELFF.

This clone was counted between two and nine times. The DNA for the CDR3 is TGTGCCAGCAGTGACGGAGCCAAAAACATTCAGTACTTC. Amino acids: CASSDGAKNIQYF. This chain uses TRBV6-1 with TRBJ2-4; D not certain. The CDR3 spans 13 residues. Trimming pared 3 bases from V and 0 bases from J, leaving 3 bases between. CDR1 and CDR2 from the germline V gene are MNHNS and SASEGT.

The V and J genes are TRBV11-3 and TRBJ2-2; the D is unclear. The CDR3 covers 12 residues. V lost 6 bases and J 3 bases, leaving 5 bases between the germline ends. Per germline, CDR1 SGHNT and CDR2 YENEEA. The CDR3 region is CASSLHTGELFF. The CDR3 DNA follows: TGTGCCAGCAGTCTACACACCGGGGAGCTGTTTTTT.

The DNA of the CDR3 is TGTGCCAGTGGGGTGGGAGGAGAGACCCAGTACTTC. This codes for CASGVGGETQYF. V and J are TRBV19 and TRBJ2-5, with a tentative D call TRBD2 (6 bases). Germline V gene sequence: CDR1 LNHDA, CDR2 SQIVND (reference sequence). This CDR3 is 12 amino acids long. V shed 8 bases and J shed 4 bases, with 11 bases lying between them.

V is TRBV28 and J is TRBJ2-2; 10 positions match TRBD2. The junction had 5 bases not matched to a gene; V was cut back by 4 bases and J by 3 bases. The CDR3 extends over 16 amino acids. CDR1 is MDHEN and CDR2 is SYDVKM in the germline V gene. The CDR3 DNA sequence: TGTGCCAGCAGTTCCCCTAGCGGGAGAGACACCGGGGAGCTGTTTTTT. Encoded protein: CASSSPSGRDTGELFF.

The chain joins TRBV6-4 to TRBJ2-2; 7 bases map to TRBD2. Germline CDR1 and CDR2: MRHNA and SNTAGT. The V segment lost 8 bases and the J segment 4 bases; nucleotides outside the gene matches: 4. CDR3 length: 13 residues. The DNA of the CDR3 is TGTGCCAGCGCTAGCGGTCCCACCGGGGAGCTGTTTTTT. It translates to CASASGPTGELFF.

This chain uses TRBV13 with TRBJ2-2; D unresolved. The CDR3 consists of 14 residues. Germline V CDR1 and CDR2: PRHDT, FYEKMQ (reference sequence). V lost 8 bases and J lost 2, with 12 bases in between. CDR3 bases: TGTGCCAGCCTGCCGGGTGGAAACACCGGGGAGCTGTTTTTT. Translation gives CASLPGGNTGELFF.

V gene TRBV19 combines with J gene TRBJ1-5, with D tentatively TRBD1 (5 bases). CDR1 is LNHDA, CDR2 SQIVND, per germline (reference sequence). V was clipped by 3 bases and J by 7 bases, with 13 bases between them. The CDR3 covers 14 residues. CDR3 in amino acids: CASSIGGGVQPQHF. In DNA form, the CDR3 reads TGTGCCAGTAGTATCGGGGGGGGAGTACAGCCCCAGCATTTT.

This clone appeared once. The J gene is TRBJ2-7, the V gene TRBV11-2; 8 nucleotides agree with TRBD2. Germline trimming cut 5 bases from V and 3 bases from J; bases unmatched to any gene: 3. Germline V gene sequence: CDR1 SGHAT, CDR2 FQNNGV. The length of the CDR3 is 13 residues. CDR3 protein: CASSRTSNYEQYF. In DNA form, the CDR3 reads TGTGCCAGCAGCCGGACTAGCAACTACGAGCAGTACTTC.

The rearrangement uses TRBV28 and TRBJ1-2; TRBD1 might be the D (5 bases). The CDR3 spans 15 residues. V lost 5 bases and J 5 bases, leaving 18 bases between the germline ends. The germline V gene encodes CDR1 MDHEN and CDR2 SYDVKM. The CDR3 region is CASSPISDSYYGYTF. CDR3 sequence (DNA): TGTGCCAGCAGTCCAATCAGCGACAGCTATTATGGCTACACCTTC.

The rearrangement joins TRBV2 to TRBJ1-2, with 9 bases identical to TRBD1. The CDR3 is 15 amino acids. Germline assignment: CDR1 SNHLY and CDR2 FYNNEI. V shed 3 bases, J shed 7 bases, and the junction held 9 bases outside the gene matches. The DNA for the CDR3 is TGTGCCAGCAGTGAGGGACAGGGAGGCCTAGGTGGCTACACCTTC. This sequence encodes CASSEGQGGLGGYTF.

The genes are TRBV28 and TRBJ1-5, with TRBD1 matching 8 bases. In germline, CDR1 is MDHEN, CDR2 SYDVKM. The CDR3 runs to 15 residues. Trimming cost V 5 bases and J 5 bases; bases outside gene matches: 8. The CDR3 here is CASSTDRGLDQPQHF. In DNA form, the CDR3 reads TGTGCCAGCAGTACCGACAGGGGTTTAGATCAGCCCCAGCATTTT.

The rearrangement joins TRBV2 to TRBJ2-1, with TRBD2 as a possible D gene (6 bases). This CDR3 is 14 amino acids long. The germline V gene has CDR1 SNHLY and CDR2 FYNNEI. Between the trimmed V and J ends, which lost 2 bases and 4 bases, there was a span of 9 bases. CDR3: CASSEWSGYNEQFF. DNA for the CDR3: TGTGCCAGCAGTGAATGGAGCGGGTACAATGAGCAGTTCTTC.

This clone was seen only once. The chain carries TRBV19 and TRBJ1-2; 9 bases agree with TRBD1. Germline V CDR1 and CDR2: LNHDA, SQIVND (reference sequence). V shed 7 bases and J 8 bases; nucleotides not matched to a gene: 5. The CDR3 extends over 12 amino acids. In DNA form, the CDR3 reads TGTGCCAGTACCCGACAGGGGGAAGGCTACACCTTC. This gives the protein CASTRQGEGYTF.

V usage is TRBV7-9 and J usage is TRBJ2-5; D not resolved. This CDR3 region has 13 residues. V shed 5 bases and J shed 0 bases, with 7 bases lying between them. Looked up from germline, CDR1 is SEHNR and CDR2 is FQNEAQ (reference sequence). In DNA form, the CDR3 reads TGTGCCAGCAGCGCTATCTACCAAGAGACCCAGTACTTC. Its translation is CASSAIYQETQYF.

The chain recombines TRBV27 with TRBJ1-1; D uncertain. Germline V gives CDR1 MNHEY, CDR2 SMNVEV (reference sequence). The CDR3 has 14 residues. V dropped 3 bases and J dropped 2 bases, with 10 bases sitting between them. CDR3 nucleotide sequence: TGTGCCAGCAGTTTCGAAGGACTCAACACTGAAGCTTTCTTT. Translated, it gives CASSFEGLNTEAFF.